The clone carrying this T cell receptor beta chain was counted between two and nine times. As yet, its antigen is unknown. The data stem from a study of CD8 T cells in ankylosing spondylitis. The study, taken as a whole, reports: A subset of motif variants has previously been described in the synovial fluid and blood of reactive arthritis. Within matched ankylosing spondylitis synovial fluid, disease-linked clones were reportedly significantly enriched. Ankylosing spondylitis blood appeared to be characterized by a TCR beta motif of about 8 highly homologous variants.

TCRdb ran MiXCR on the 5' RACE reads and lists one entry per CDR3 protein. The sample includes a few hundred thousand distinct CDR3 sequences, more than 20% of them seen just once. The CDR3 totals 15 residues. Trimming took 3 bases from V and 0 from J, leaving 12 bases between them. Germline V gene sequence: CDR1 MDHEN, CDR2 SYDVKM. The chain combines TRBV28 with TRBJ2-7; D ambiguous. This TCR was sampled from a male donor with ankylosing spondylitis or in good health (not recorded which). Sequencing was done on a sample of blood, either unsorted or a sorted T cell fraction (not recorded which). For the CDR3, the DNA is TGTGCCAGCAGTTTTCGGCAGGATAGCTCCTACGAGCAGTACTTC. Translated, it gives CASSFRQDSSYEQYF.